These 26 T cell receptor beta chains were sequenced from one sample in a study of cytomegalovirus exposure and HLA in healthy donors. PCR primers comprised 60 Vbeta and 13 Jbeta primers. Only in-frame clones appear in the TCRdb table, and some are missing; sequencing was by immunoSEQ multiplex PCR. Of about 97,000 clones detected, roughly 74% appear once; the ten largest clones hold approximately 2%. Sequencing used PBMCs. The receptor source for this set is a woman aged 40 to 49 in good health and CMV-seronegative.

This rearrangement joins TRBV7-3 to TRBJ2-5; D not resolved. CDR1 and CDR2 from the germline V gene are SGHTA and FQGTGA. The CDR3 runs to 15 residues. The germline V and J ends were trimmed by 1 base and 5 bases, with 14 bases remaining between them. The CDR3 region has the DNA TGTGCCAGCAGCTTAAACTCCCATTTCTCGGAGACCCAGTACTTC. Amino acids: CASSLNSHFSETQYF.

The V gene is TRBV5-1, the J gene TRBJ2-3; D remains ambiguous. Germline assignment: CDR1 SGHRS and CDR2 YFSETQ. The CDR3 sequence is 14 residues long. The V and J ends lost 4 bases and 0 bases respectively, with 9 bases between them. Written as DNA, the CDR3 is TGCGCCAGCAGCGCGTCTGATAGCACAGATACGCAGTATTTT. Protein product: CASSASDSTDTQYF.

The V call is TRBV7-9, the J call TRBJ2-3; 10 bases are a match to TRBD2. The V gene end was trimmed by 3 bases and the J gene end by 0 bases; junction bases not matched to a gene: 6. The CDR3 totals 17 residues. Germline V gives CDR1 SEHNR, CDR2 FQNEAQ (reference sequence). The CDR3 DNA is TGTGCCAGCAGCTTGTCTAGCGGGGGTCCCAGCACAGATACGCAGTATTTT. It specifies CASSLSSGGPSTDTQYF.

Notes on this clone: Sequence at one end of the junction differs from germline and may be a read error. The rearrangement joins TRBV18 to TRBJ2-1, with 9 bases that match TRBD2. Per the germline V gene, CDR1 is KGHSH and CDR2 is LQKENI. The CDR3 has 17 residues. CDR3 residues: CASSRSSGTIDQNERFF. The DNA for the CDR3 is TGTGCCAGCTCACGGTCTAGCGGGACCATAGACCAAAATGAGCGGTTCTTC.

J is TRBJ2-3 and V is TRBV7-9; D not resolved. The V end lost 7 bases, the J end lost 3 bases, and 5 bases lay between the germline ends. Germline CDR1 is SEHNR and CDR2 is FQNEAQ (reference sequence). The CDR3 is made up of 11 amino acids. The DNA for the CDR3 is TGTGCCAGCACCAGAACAGATACGCAGTATTTT. Protein sequence: CASTRTDTQYF.

The chain carries TRBV7-9 and TRBJ2-7; D possibly corresponds to TRBD2 (5 bases). V was cut by 3 bases and J by 7 bases, with 7 bases left in between. Germline assignment: CDR1 SEHNR and CDR2 FQNEAQ (reference sequence). There are 11 residues in the CDR3. CDR3 bases: TGTGCCAGCAGCTTCACGGGGGAGCAGTACTTC. It specifies CASSFTGEQYF.

The gene calls are TRBV6-5 and TRBJ2-1; D unresolved. V was clipped by 2 bases and J by 6 bases, with 8 bases between them. Germline V lookup: CDR1 MNHEY, CDR2 SVGAGI. The CDR3 has 13 residues. CDR3 sequence reads: CASSYDGLNEQFF. For the CDR3, the DNA is TGTGCCAGCAGTTACGATGGCCTCAATGAGCAGTTCTTC.

In its sample, this clone was seen a few times. This sequence joins TRBV7-8 and TRBJ2-1, with TRBD2 identical over 9 bases. This CDR3 has 15 amino acids. J lost 8 bases, V lost 1 base, and 6 bases had no gene match. Germline-derived CDR1 and CDR2 are SGHVS and FQNEAQ. The CDR3 sequence: CASSLGSSGMDEQFF. CDR3 in DNA: TGTGCCAGCAGCTTAGGGTCTAGCGGGATGGATGAGCAGTTCTTC.

In its sample, this clone was seen a few times. The chain uses TRBV19 and TRBJ2-2; a possible D gene is TRBD1 (6 bases). The CDR3 extends over 13 amino acids. V was cut by 4 bases and J by 5 bases, with 8 bases left in between. The V gene's germline CDR1 is LNHDA and CDR2 SQIVND (reference sequence). CDR3 region: CASSTTGTGELFF. The CDR3 coding sequence is TGTGCCAGTAGTACGACAGGAACCGGGGAGCTGTTTTTT.

V usage is TRBV27 and J usage is TRBJ1-1; 8 positions match TRBD1. The CDR3 is made up of 17 amino acids. V lost 0 bases to trimming and J lost 4 bases; unmatched junction nucleotides: 10. Germline CDR1 and CDR2: MNHEY and SMNVEV (reference sequence). CDR3 in amino acids: CASSLSLGGQGSTEAFF. CDR3 in DNA: TGTGCCAGCAGTTTATCACTCGGCGGACAGGGAAGCACTGAAGCTTTCTTT.

J is TRBJ2-5 and V is TRBV6-4; 12 bases agree with TRBD2. The J segment lost 3 bases and the V segment lost 4 bases, leaving 9 bases of the junction unmatched. Germline V gene lookup returns CDR1 MRHNA and CDR2 SNTAGT. This CDR3 has 17 residues. CDR3 in DNA: TGTGCCAGCAGTGGAAATGGGGCTAGCGGGAGGGAAGAGACCCAGTACTTC. Amino acid sequence: CASSGNGASGREETQYF.

This rearrangement joins TRBV27 to TRBJ2-3; a weak D match, TRBD2 (6 bases). Germline values: CDR1 MNHEY, CDR2 SMNVEV (reference sequence). The ends were cut back, 3 bases at V and 0 bases at J, with 19 bases in the middle. The CDR3 is made up of 18 amino acids. The CDR3, as DNA: TGTGCCAGCAGTTTCTCCTTTAATAGCGGTCCTAGCACAGATACGCAGTATTTT. As protein: CASSFSFNSGPSTDTQYF.

This clone was observed a handful of times. V gene TRBV27 combines with J gene TRBJ2-1, with D maybe TRBD2 (6 bases). V lost 3 bases and J 3 bases, leaving 12 bases between the germline ends. The CDR3 has 15 amino acids. Germline V gene lookup returns CDR1 MNHEY and CDR2 SMNVEV (reference sequence). The CDR3: CASSLGGADYNEQFF. DNA of the CDR3: TGTGCCAGCAGTTTGGGGGGAGCTGACTACAATGAGCAGTTCTTC.

This chain uses TRBV19 with TRBJ1-5; TRBD1 is a possible D gene (5 bases). The CDR3 consists of 15 residues. Germline CDR1 reads LNHDA; CDR2 reads SQIVND (reference sequence). The V gene lost 6 bases and the J gene lost 7 bases, with 19 bases spanning the gap. The CDR3 region has the DNA TGTGCCAGTAGAATATCGGGCGGGGCCGGGCAGCCCCAGCATTTT. It translates to CASRISGGAGQPQHF.

The V gene is TRBV7-8, the J gene TRBJ2-1; D is unresolved. The CDR3 consists of 15 residues. Trimming left V 5 bases short and J 8 bases short, with 19 bases between. CDR1 is SGHVS and CDR2 is FQNEAQ in the germline V gene. Here the CDR3 DNA reads TGTGCCAGCAGCCCCGGAATCGGCCCCGAGGATGAGCAGTTCTTC. Amino acids: CASSPGIGPEDEQFF.

The chain is built from TRBV11-3 and TRBJ2-7, with TRBD2 identical over 8 bases. Germline CDR1 reads SGHNT; CDR2 reads YENEEA. V trimming: 2 bases; J trimming: 7 bases; junction bases outside the gene matches: 13. The CDR3 is 16 residues long. CDR3 sequence: CASSLTPPGGGSEQYF. In nucleotides, the CDR3 is TGTGCCAGCAGCTTAACCCCACCGGGAGGGGGGAGTGAGCAGTACTTC.

The J gene is TRBJ2-2, the V gene TRBV4-2; 10 nucleotides match TRBD2. CDR1 LGHNA and CDR2 YNFKEQ come from the germline V gene. V was pared by 1 base and J by 7 bases, with 3 bases of the junction left unmatched. The CDR3 is 15 residues long. The CDR3 bases are TGTGCCAGCAGCCAAGGAGCGGGAGGGGTCGGGGAGCTGTTTTTT. It translates to CASSQGAGGVGELFF.

The chain links TRBV19 to TRBJ2-1, with TRBD2 identical over 12 bases. J was trimmed by 5 bases and V by 7 bases; bases with no gene match: 6. CDR1 is LNHDA and CDR2 is SQIVND in the germline V gene (reference sequence). The CDR3 is 15 amino acids. Written as DNA, the CDR3 is TGTGCCAGTACCCCGACTAGCGGGGGTCACAATGAGCAGTTCTTC. Translation: CASTPTSGGHNEQFF.

This clone was recorded once. The chain has TRBV4-2 and TRBJ2-1, with D possibly being TRBD2 (6 bases). CDR3 size: 15 residues. Trimming removed 4 bases from V and 3 bases from J, with 13 bases in between. The germline V gene has CDR1 LGHNA and CDR2 YNFKEQ. CDR3 residues: CASSPTGLDYNEQFF. The CDR3 DNA reads as TGTGCCAGCAGCCCGACGGGACTCGACTACAATGAGCAGTTCTTC.

The V and J genes are TRBV6-5 and TRBJ2-5; the match to TRBD2 covers 7 bases. Losses at the gene ends were 2 bases for V and 1 base for J; bases not matched to a gene: 7. This CDR3 has 16 amino acids. CDR1 and CDR2 from the germline V gene are MNHEY and SVGAGI. The CDR3 DNA reads as TGTGCCAGCAGTTACACCCCGGGACTATCCCAAGAGACCCAGTACTTC. This codes for CASSYTPGLSQETQYF.

CDR3 protein: CASSSSGDYYNEQFF. Written as DNA, the CDR3 is TGTGCCAGCAGTAGTTCAGGGGACTACTACAATGAGCAGTTCTTC. The rearrangement links TRBV6-1 to TRBJ2-1; D is perhaps TRBD2 (7 bases). This CDR3 spans 15 amino acids. The germline V gene encodes CDR1 MNHNS and CDR2 SASEGT. Trimming pared 5 bases from V and 3 bases from J, leaving 14 bases between.

V and J are TRBV7-3 and TRBJ1-1; D remains unclear. Germline V lookup: CDR1 SGHTA, CDR2 FQGTGA. Trimming stripped 2 bases from V and 6 bases from J, with 10 bases between. The CDR3 sequence is 13 residues long. The CDR3 DNA is TGTGCCAGCAGCTTAGTGGCACGGGCTGAAGCTTTCTTT. Protein sequence: CASSLVARAEAFF.

The J gene is TRBJ2-4, the V gene TRBV5-1, with D uncertain. V was clipped by 1 base and J by 1 base, with 6 bases between them. The CDR3 covers 14 residues. Germline V lookup: CDR1 SGHRS, CDR2 YFSETQ. Written as DNA, the CDR3 is TGCGCCAGCAGCTTGTACGGGGCCAAAAACATTCAGTACTTC. Translating gives CASSLYGAKNIQYF.

This clone was seen more than once but under ten times. The chain joins TRBV28 to TRBJ2-7, with D possibly TRBD1 on 7 matching bases. Per germline, CDR1 MDHEN and CDR2 SYDVKM. This CDR3 has 18 residues. Trimming removed 4 bases from V and 1 base from J, with 23 bases in between. The CDR3 loop reads CASSSPARGGGPSYEQYF. The CDR3 nucleotides read TGTGCCAGCAGTTCTCCTGCTCGCGGAGGGGGCCCTTCCTACGAGCAGTACTTC.

This sequence joins TRBV18 and TRBJ1-2, with D perhaps matching TRBD1 (5 bases). This CDR3 is built from 13 residues. CDR1 and CDR2 from the germline V gene are KGHSH and LQKENI. Trimming cost V 1 base and J 3 bases, with 6 bases left between them. For the CDR3, the DNA is TGTGCCAGCTCACCACAGGGGTACTATGGCTACACCTTC. Translating gives CASSPQGYYGYTF. Full variable domain (remainder filled in from reference TRBV18 and TRBJ1-2): NAGVMQNPRHLVRRRGQEARLRCSPMKGHSHVYWYRQLPEEGLKFMVYLQKENIIDESGMPKERFSAEFPKEGPSILRIQQVVRGDSAAYFCASSPQGYYGYTFGSGTRLTVV.

This clone appeared a few times. This chain connects TRBV25-1 to TRBJ2-2, with D perhaps matching TRBD2 (6 bases). Trimming cost V 2 bases and J 3 bases, with 10 bases left between them. CDR3 length equals 15 residues. The germline CDR1 and CDR2 sequences are MGHDK and SYGVNS. CDR3 nucleotide sequence: TGTGCCAGCAGTGAAGCGGGGACCGACACCGGGGAGCTGTTTTTT. Residues: CASSEAGTDTGELFF. Filled out from reference TRBV25-1 and TRBJ2-2, the complete variable domain reads EADIYQTPRYLVIGTGKKITLECSQTMGHDKMYWYQQDPGMELHLIHYSYGVNSTEKGDLSSESTVSRIRTEHFPLTLESARPSHTSQYLCASSEAGTDTGELFFGEGSRLTVL.